A selection of T cell receptor beta chains follows, all from one sample in a study of blood T cell repertoires in COVID-19. TCRdb's copy holds only in-frame clones and misses some; the assay was immunoSEQ multiplex PCR. Here the sample spans around 250,000 clones, 65% to 85% being singletons. The sample was peripheral blood. These receptors were collected from a woman in her thirties or forties who had recovered from COVID-19. Both conserved end residues are part of each CDR3. D genes are given only for firm matches. Size values are once, few and many counts, or a class for expanded clones, and some rows have none.

CDR3,DNA,J,V,size,D
CASSFGTGQYEQFF,TGTGCCAGCAGCTTCGGGACAGGGCAGTATGAGCAGTTCTTC,TRBJ2-1,TRBV7-2,.,TRBD1
CASSLVGQPNTGELFF,TGCGCCAGCAGCTTGGTGGGACAGCCAAACACCGGGGAGCTGTTTTTT,TRBJ2-2,TRBV5-1,.,TRBD1
CASSFTGGVSYNEQFF,TGTGCCAGCAGCTTTACGGGGGGCGTCTCCTACAATGAGCAGTTCTTC,TRBJ2-1,TRBV7-3,.,.
CASSQGQGDNSPLHF,TGTGCCAGCAGCCAAGGACAGGGTGATAATTCACCCCTCCACTTT,TRBJ1-6,TRBV3-1/TRBV3-2,.,TRBD1
CASSLGQGGNIQYF,TGTGCCAGCAGCTTGGGGCAGGGTGGAAACATTCAGTACTTC,TRBJ2-4,TRBV5-6,.,.
CASGDSADTQYF,TGCGCCAGCGGGGACTCCGCAGATACGCAGTATTTT,TRBJ2-3,TRBV5-1,once,.
CASSLVQGALSGANVLTF,TGTGCCAGCAGCTTAGTACAGGGCGCACTCTCTGGGGCCAACGTCCTGACTTTC,TRBJ2-6,TRBV11-3,.,.
CASSLTGTGELFF,TGTGCCAGCAGCTTGACGGGCACCGGGGAGCTGTTTTTT,TRBJ2-2,TRBV7-9,.,.
CASTPLSRGTDTQYF,TGTGCCAGCACCCCACTCAGCAGGGGAACAGATACGCAGTATTTT,TRBJ2-3,TRBV6-6,.,.
CASSLGHGNSPLHF,TGCGCCAGCAGCTTAGGACATGGGAATTCACCCCTCCACTTT,TRBJ1-6,TRBV5-1,.,.
CASSPRTGIETQYF,TGTGCCAGCAGCCCGCGGACAGGGATAGAGACCCAGTACTTC,TRBJ2-5,TRBV7-9,.,TRBD1
CASSRHENEQYF,TGTGCCAGCAGCCGTCACGAGAACGAGCAGTACTTC,TRBJ2-7,TRBV11-2,.,.
CASSFFRTDTQYF,TGTGCCAGCAGTTTCTTCCGCACAGATACGCAGTATTTT,TRBJ2-3,TRBV27,.,.
CASSVGQGSDTQYF,TGTGCCAGTAGTGTGGGACAGGGAAGCGATACGCAGTATTTT,TRBJ2-3,TRBV19,.,TRBD1
CASSLVARSTDTQYF,TGCGCCAGCAGCTTGGTAGCCAGAAGCACAGATACGCAGTATTTT,TRBJ2-3,TRBV5-1,.,.
CASSSLRGRDYGYTF,TGTGCCAGCAGCTCCCTTAGAGGGCGGGACTATGGCTACACCTTC,TRBJ1-2,TRBV7-9,.,.
CASSQGWTTGGNQPQHF,TGCGCCAGCAGCCAAGGGTGGACCACAGGGGGCAATCAGCCCCAGCATTTT,TRBJ1-5,TRBV4-1,many,TRBD1
CASSGSGTSGGNNEQFF,TGTGCCAGCAGTGGGTCCGGGACTAGCGGGGGGAACAATGAGCAGTTCTTC,TRBJ2-1,TRBV6-1,once,TRBD2
CASSPLLRGGYTF,TGTGCCAGCAGTCCCTTATTGAGAGGTGGCTACACCTTC,TRBJ1-2,TRBV28,.,.
CASSPQSGQGISYNEQFF,TGTGCCAGCTCACCACAGTCTGGGCAGGGGATATCCTACAATGAGCAGTTCTTC,TRBJ2-1,TRBV18,many,.
CASSYGQGTNEKLFF,TGTGCCAGCAGTTACGGGCAGGGAACTAATGAAAAACTGTTTTTT,TRBJ1-4,TRBV6-5,.,.
CASSLSAGVVGGYTF,TGTGCCAGCAGCTTGTCGGCAGGGGTAGTAGGTGGCTACACCTTC,TRBJ1-2,TRBV5-4,.,.
CAWRPGVYNSPLHF,TGTGCCTGGAGGCCGGGAGTTTATAATTCACCCCTCCACTTT,TRBJ1-6,TRBV30,.,.